The rows below give T cell receptor beta chains drawn from one sample of a study of beta chain features in type 1 diabetes. Here immunoSEQ multiplex PCR was the method, and the copy in TCRdb shows in-frame clones only, minus some. The sample carries 150,000 to 200,000 clones, approximately 13% recorded once. Sequencing was done on a sample of central memory CD4+ T cells from blood. The receptors originated from a woman aged 18-29 years in good health. The CDR3 runs from the conserved cysteine through the conserved F or W. D genes are given only for firm matches. Size tells how often a clone was seen (once, few, many) or the class of an expanded clone, and some rows leave it out.

V	J	D	size	CDR3	DNA
TRBV14	TRBJ2-1	TRBD2	.	CASSLASGTSYNEQFF	TGTGCCAGCAGCCTCGCTAGCGGAACTAGCTACAATGAGCAGTTCTTC
TRBV30	TRBJ1-5	.	few	CAWGRDSNQPQHF	TGTGCCTGGGGACGGGATAGCAATCAGCCCCAGCATTTT
TRBV9	TRBJ2-7	.	.	CASSVDPDSSYEQYF	TGTGCCAGCAGCGTAGATCCGGACAGCTCCTACGAGCAGTACTTC
TRBV6-5	TRBJ1-1	.	.	CASSYFGDPVNTEAFF	TGTGCCAGCAGTTACTTCGGGGATCCGGTGAACACTGAAGCTTTCTTT
TRBV30	TRBJ2-1	TRBD2	few	CACTGTSGIVQFF	TGTGCCTGTACCGGGACTAGCGGGATCGTGCAGTTCTTC
TRBV28	TRBJ2-7	TRBD1	many	CASSSSTGINEQYF	TGTGCCAGCAGTTCCTCGACAGGGATAAACGAGCAGTACTTC
TRBV5-1	TRBJ2-3	.	.	CASSLTRDSLTDTQYF	TGCGCCAGCAGCTTGACACGGGACTCCTTGACAGATACGCAGTATTTT
TRBV7-9	TRBJ2-1	.	.	CASSLSGANANEQFF	TGTGCCAGCAGCTTAAGTGGGGCAAACGCCAATGAGCAGTTCTTC
TRBV29-1	TRBJ1-2	.	few	CSLEGGNGYTF	TGCAGCCTGGAGGGGGGGAATGGCTACACCTTC
TRBV2	TRBJ2-1	TRBD1	.	CASTGTGGFNEQFF	TGTGCCAGCACCGGGACAGGGGGCTTCAATGAGCAGTTCTTC
TRBV29-1	TRBJ2-1	.	many	CSVAIANEQFF	TGCAGCGTTGCAATCGCTAACGAGCAGTTCTTC
TRBV29-1	TRBJ1-2	.	.	CSVEAPTDTHNYGYTF	TGCAGCGTTGAAGCCCCGACAGATACACATAACTATGGCTACACCTTC
TRBV4-3	TRBJ1-2	.	.	CASSQGVPGMSTF	TGCGCCAGCAGCCAAGGTGTTCCAGGGATGAGCACCTTC
TRBV19	TRBJ2-5	TRBD1	few	CASHDRERHF	TGTGCCAGCCATGACAGGGAACGCCACTTC
TRBV15	TRBJ2-7	.	few	CATSRGGQGQDEQYF	TGTGCCACCAGCAGAGGAGGCCAGGGTCAAGACGAGCAGTACTTC
TRBV28	TRBJ1-5	.	few	CASRTTGRQPQHF	TGTGCCAGCAGGACAACAGGGAGACAGCCCCAGCATTTT
TRBV11-2	TRBJ2-7	TRBD2	.	CASSFGLAGDGEQYF	TGTGCCAGCAGCTTCGGACTAGCGGGAGATGGGGAGCAGTACTTC
TRBV7-9	TRBJ1-2	TRBD1	few	CASSSPGQGAFSYGYTF	TGTGCCAGCAGCTCCCCTGGACAGGGGGCGTTCAGCTATGGCTACACCTTC
TRBV12-5	TRBJ1-1	TRBD1	few	CASGPGGADTEAFF	TGTGCTAGTGGCCCAGGGGGCGCGGACACTGAAGCTTTCTTT
TRBV18	TRBJ1-1	.	.	CASSPSGDKNTEAFF	TGTGCCAGCTCACCATCAGGGGATAAGAACACTGAAGCTTTCTTT
TRBV18	TRBJ2-5	TRBD2	.	CASSSTSVETQYF	TGTGCCAGCTCATCCACTAGCGTGGAGACCCAGTACTTC
TRBV11-2	TRBJ2-1	.	few	CASSLGVTGFF	TGTGCCAGCAGCTTAGGGGTGACGGGGTTCTTC
TRBV29-1	TRBJ2-3	.	few	CSATGTLNTDTQYF	TGCAGCGCGACAGGGACTCTTAACACAGATACGCAGTATTTT
TRBV30	TRBJ2-3	TRBD2	.	CAWSVGLAGSTDTQYF	TGTGCCTGGAGTGTGGGACTAGCGGGAAGCACAGATACGCAGTATTTT
TRBV27	TRBJ2-7	.	few	CASRNPGGGYEQYF	TGTGCCAGCCGCAATCCAGGGGGAGGCTACGAGCAGTACTTC
TRBV11-2	TRBJ2-3	TRBD2	.	CASSRLALSTDTQYF	TGTGCCAGCAGCCGACTAGCGCTTAGCACAGATACGCAGTATTTT
TRBV21-1	TRBJ2-7	.	few	CASSKSGRGTNSYEQYF	TGTGCCAGCAGCAAAAGTGGGCGGGGGACCAATTCCTACGAGCAGTACTTC
TRBV27	TRBJ1-2	TRBD1	.	CASSRQGSNGYTF	TGTGCCAGCAGTCGACAGGGATCGAATGGCTACACCTTC
TRBV19	TRBJ2-5	TRBD2	.	CASSPLLAGERETQYF	TGTGCCAGTAGTCCACTACTAGCGGGAGAGCGGGAGACCCAGTACTTC
TRBV9	TRBJ2-1	TRBD2	many	CASSELARTYNEQFF	TGTGCCAGCAGCGAACTAGCGCGGACCTACAATGAGCAGTTCTTC
TRBV7-2	TRBJ1-5	.	few	CASSLARQPNQPQHF	TGTGCCAGCAGCTTAGCGAGGCAGCCTAATCAGCCCCAGCATTTT
TRBV7-8	TRBJ1-1	.	few	CASSLQGPRSREAFF	TGTGCCAGCAGCCTACAGGGCCCTCGGTCCCGTGAAGCTTTCTTT
TRBV7-9	TRBJ2-5	TRBD1	few	CASSPRQGSETQYF	TGTGCCAGCAGCCCCCGACAGGGTAGTGAGACCCAGTACTTC
TRBV5-5	TRBJ2-7	.	few	CASSLRESYEQYF	TGTGCCAGCAGCTTGCGGGAGTCCTACGAGCAGTACTTC
TRBV6-1	TRBJ2-3	.	.	CAISPGLASGTQYF	TGTGCCATCAGCCCGGGACTCGCGTCGGGTACGCAGTATTTT
TRBV15	TRBJ2-2	TRBD2	.	CATSRRLAGGAGELFF	TGTGCCACCAGCAGACGACTAGCGGGAGGGGCCGGGGAGCTGTTTTTT
TRBV28	TRBJ1-2	.	.	CASTPTTRTTFGYTF	TGTGCCAGCACCCCTACAACCCGGACTACCTTTGGCTACACCTTC
TRBV7-3	TRBJ2-1	.	.	CASSNRSGRRDEQFF	TGTGCCAGCAGCAACCGTAGCGGTCGACGAGATGAGCAGTTCTTC
TRBV7-2	TRBJ2-7	.	few	CASSLVDWGSDSYEQYF	TGTGCCAGCAGCTTAGTAGATTGGGGCTCAGACTCCTACGAGCAGTACTTC
TRBV4-2	TRBJ2-1	.	.	CASSQFTGSGLYNEQFF	TGTGCCAGCAGCCAGTTCACGGGTAGCGGCCTATACAATGAGCAGTTCTTC
TRBV28	TRBJ2-7	.	few	CASSLQGPPYEQYF	TGTGCCAGCAGTCTTCAGGGGCCGCCCTACGAGCAGTACTTC
TRBV2	TRBJ2-3	TRBD2	few	CASSKAGGGTDTQYF	TGTGCCAGCAGTAAAGCGGGGGGGGGCACAGATACGCAGTATTTT
TRBV19	TRBJ1-5	.	few	CASSMPFRGRQPQHF	TGTGCCAGTAGTATGCCTTTCAGGGGTAGGCAGCCCCAGCATTTT
TRBV5-4	TRBJ1-1	.	.	CASSPRAPGTEAFF	TGTGCCAGCAGCCCCAGGGCCCCAGGGACTGAAGCTTTCTTT
TRBV14	TRBJ1-2	.	few	CASSSTGYGYTF	TGTGCCAGCAGCTCTACAGGGTATGGCTACACCTTC
TRBV5-1	TRBJ2-1	TRBD1	few	CASSWLQGASYNEQFF	TGCGCCAGCAGCTGGCTACAGGGGGCGTCCTACAATGAGCAGTTCTTC
TRBV9	TRBJ2-7	TRBD2	few	CASSVGLAGEHEQYF	TGTGCCAGCAGCGTCGGACTAGCGGGAGAACACGAGCAGTACTTC
TRBV15	TRBJ2-5	TRBD2	.	CATSSGLNSGHQETQYF	TGTGCCACCAGCAGCGGACTGAATAGCGGGCACCAAGAGACCCAGTACTTC
TRBV30	TRBJ1-3	.	.	CAWSVGSGNTIYF	TGTGCCTGGAGTGTGGGAAGCGGGAACACCATATATTTT
TRBV28	TRBJ2-3	TRBD2	.	CASSSGTSGDSDTQYF	TGTGCCAGCAGCAGCGGGACTAGCGGGGACTCAGATACGCAGTATTTT
TRBV18	TRBJ1-1	.	.	CASSPLQENTEAFF	TGTGCCAGCTCACCATTACAGGAGAACACTGAAGCTTTCTTT
TRBV4-3	TRBJ1-5	.	.	CASSQGVREDQPQHF	TGCGCCAGCAGCCAGGGAGTAAGGGAGGATCAGCCCCAGCATTTT
TRBV20-1	TRBJ2-7	.	few	CSVQGNLEQYF	TGCAGTGTACAGGGAAACCTCGAGCAGTACTTC
TRBV2	TRBJ1-3	.	.	CASSGRPGNTIYF	TGTGCCAGCAGTGGGCGGCCTGGAAACACCATATATTTT
TRBV12-2	TRBJ1-5	.	few	CASRLHPDSINQPQHF	TGTGCAAGTCGCTTACATCCGGACAGCATTAATCAGCCCCAGCATTTT